These 24 T cell receptor beta chains were sequenced from one sample in a study of CD8+ T cells in alopecia areata. The treatment was: oral pan-JAK inhibitor, 5-10 mg twice daily. Extracted from the samples, RNA was reverse transcribed into cDNA to serve as the sequencing template. Libraries were prepared by immunoSEQ multiplex PCR; TCRdb keeps only in-frame clonotypes and omits some of them. The sample records roughly 110,000 clones, 84% being singletons. The sample consisted of CD8+ T cells sorted from blood, taken at week 24, from a patient treated with tofacitinib. The receptors shown here come from a human donor with alopecia areata.

The rearrangement uses TRBV5-1 and TRBJ2-1, with TRBD1 as a possible D gene (6 bases). Trimming left V 1 base short and J 6 bases short, with 14 bases between. This CDR3 comprises 15 residues. The V gene's germline CDR1 is SGHRS and CDR2 YFSETQ. DNA of the CDR3: TGCGCCAGCAGCTTGCGGCAGGGGCTGATCAATGAGCAGTTCTTC. It yields the protein CASSLRQGLINEQFF.

With regard to this clone: This specimen includes other DNA sequences encoding the same CDR3. This chain connects TRBV29-1 to TRBJ2-5; 10 positions agree with TRBD2. The J segment lost 2 bases and the V segment lost 6 bases, leaving 6 bases of the junction unmatched. The CDR3 is made up of 14 amino acids. Germline V gives CDR1 SQVTM, CDR2 ANQGSEA. In DNA, the CDR3 is TGCAGCGTGCCGGGACTAGCGAAACAAGAGACCCAGTACTTC. Protein product: CSVPGLAKQETQYF. Drawing the rest from reference TRBV29-1 and TRBJ2-5, the complete variable domain is SAVISQKPSRDICQRGTSLTIQCQVDSQVTMMFWYRQQPGQSLTLIATANQGSEATYESGFVIDKFPISRPNLTFSTLTVSNMSPEDSSIYLCSVPGLAKQETQYFGPGTRLLVL.

This clone counts as medium-sized. The CDR3: CASSRTENTEAFF. The CDR3 DNA sequence: TGTGCCAGCAGTCGGACGGAGAACACTGAAGCTTTCTTT. The chain recombines TRBV6-1 with TRBJ1-1, with D unclear. The CDR3 has 13 residues. V was pared by 5 bases and J by 1 base, with 8 bases between. Germline V gene lookup returns CDR1 MNHNS and CDR2 SASEGT.

The chain recombines TRBV6-5 with TRBJ2-7; TRBD1 aligns across 9 bases. From germline, CDR1 is MNHEY and CDR2 SVGAGI. CDR3 length: 15 residues. V trimming: 7 bases; J trimming: 5 bases; junction bases outside the gene matches: 12. CDR3 sequence reads: CASTSPGQGSNEQYF. DNA of the CDR3: TGTGCCAGCACCTCACCGGGACAGGGTAGCAACGAGCAGTACTTC.

The rearrangement uses TRBV12-5 and TRBJ2-4; no clear D. Trimming took 2 bases from V and 14 from J, leaving 4 bases between them. Looked up from germline, CDR1 is LGHNT and CDR2 is FRNRAP. The CDR3 runs 9 residues. The CDR3 here is CASGLSEYF. The CDR3 nucleotides read TGTGCTAGTGGTTTGTCAGAGTACTTC.

The chain is built from TRBV4-2 and TRBJ2-1; 7 nucleotides match TRBD2. There are 15 residues in the CDR3. Germline CDR1 reads LGHNA; CDR2 reads YNFKEQ. V shed 5 bases and J 4 bases; nucleotides not matched to a gene: 8. The CDR3 DNA reads TGTGCCAGCAGCTTAACTGGGGGGGAATACAATGAGCAGTTCTTC. This encodes CASSLTGGEYNEQFF.

The chain has TRBV5-6 and TRBJ2-2; 13 nucleotides line up with TRBD2. The J segment lost 5 bases and the V segment lost 3 bases, leaving 7 bases of the junction unmatched. The CDR3 sequence is 17 residues long. Germline V lookup: CDR1 SGHDT, CDR2 YYEEEE. The CDR3 bases are TGTGCCAGCAGCTCGATCGGACTAGCGGGGGTGACCGGGGAGCTGTTTTTT. This encodes CASSSIGLAGVTGELFF.

The rearrangement links TRBV6-5 to TRBJ1-1; 7 bases are shared with TRBD1. Germline CDR1 and CDR2: MNHEY and SVGAGI. The CDR3 contains 12 residues. Germline trimming cut 5 bases from V and 6 bases from J; bases unmatched to any gene: 3. The CDR3 loop reads CASSPDRAEAFF. CDR3 in DNA: TGTGCCAGCAGTCCCGACAGGGCTGAAGCTTTCTTT.

The chain has TRBV7-9 and TRBJ2-1; tentatively, D is TRBD1 or TRBD2 (5 bases each). Per the germline V gene, CDR1 is SEHNR and CDR2 is FQNEAQ (reference sequence). The CDR3 loop spans 17 amino acids. The V end lost 6 bases, the J end lost 2 bases, and 20 bases lay between the germline ends. The CDR3 loop is CASRGIGTENPYNEQFF. The DNA of the CDR3 is TGTGCCAGCAGGGGAATCGGGACGGAGAATCCCTACAATGAGCAGTTCTTC.

This rearrangement joins TRBV11-2 to TRBJ2-3; 7 positions agree with TRBD2. Per the germline V gene, CDR1 is SGHAT and CDR2 is FQNNGV. This CDR3 has 15 residues. The junction had 3 bases not matched to a gene; V was cut back by 1 base and J by 2 bases. The CDR3 DNA follows: TGTGCCAGCAGCTTAGTTGCGGGGGTCACAGATACGCAGTATTTT. Protein sequence: CASSLVAGVTDTQYF.

The rearrangement uses TRBV4-1 and TRBJ1-1; weak D call: TRBD1 (5 bases). The CDR3 is made up of 15 amino acids. Germline V gene sequence: CDR1 MGHRA, CDR2 YSYEKL. Deletions cut 3 bases from V and 6 bases from J, with 17 bases between. The CDR3 protein is CASSHGRDGGAEAFF. CDR3 DNA sequence: TGCGCCAGCAGCCATGGAAGGGACGGTGGGGCTGAAGCTTTCTTT.

The chain recombines TRBV5-1 with TRBJ2-7; TRBD1 matches 7 bases. Germline V gene data show CDR1 as SGHRS and CDR2 as YFSETQ. CDR3 length: 13 residues. After removal of 4 bases from V and 1 base from J, the junction contained 2 bases not matched to a gene. The CDR3 loop reads CASSLTGSYEQYF. CDR3 in DNA: TGCGCCAGCAGCCTGACAGGGTCCTACGAGCAGTACTTC.

The chain joins TRBV5-6 to TRBJ2-1; no firm D call. V was trimmed by 5 bases and J by 9 bases, leaving 21 bases between them. From germline, CDR1 is SGHDT and CDR2 YYEEEE. This CDR3 is 15 amino acids long. In DNA form, the CDR3 reads TGTGCCAGCAGTCCGAGTTGGGGTAGCTCGAGTGAGCAGTTCTTC. It codes for CASSPSWGSSSEQFF.

DNA of the CDR3: TGTGCCAGCAGCGGGACAGGGGAGGGCACAGATACGCAGTATTTT. Amino acid sequence: CASSGTGEGTDTQYF. This chain links TRBV5-4 with TRBJ2-3, with 10 bases that match TRBD1. The CDR3 runs 15 residues. Germline V gives CDR1 SGHNT, CDR2 YYREEE (reference sequence). Germline trimming cut 4 bases from V and 1 base from J; bases unmatched to any gene: 3.

The chain links TRBV19 to TRBJ2-7, with 9 bases fitting TRBD1. Germline CDR1 and CDR2: LNHDA and SQIVND (reference sequence). The CDR3 runs to 14 residues. With V trimmed by 2 bases and J by 5 bases, 4 bases remained unmatched. The CDR3 is CASSIPGQGNEQYF. The CDR3 DNA reads as TGTGCCAGTAGTATACCGGGACAGGGCAACGAGCAGTACTTC. Looking up the rest from reference TRBV19 and TRBJ2-7 gives the full variable domain: DGGITQSPKYLFRKEGQNVTLSCEQNLNHDAMYWYRQDPGQGLRLIYYSQIVNDFQKGDIAEGYSVSREKKESFPLTVTSAQKNPTAFYLCASSIPGQGNEQYFGPGTRLTVT.

This clone has a single count. The chain carries TRBV7-6 and TRBJ2-5, with 9 bases that match TRBD2. The CDR3 runs to 16 residues. The germline V gene has CDR1 SGHVS and CDR2 FNYEAQ. Trimming removed 1 base from V and 1 base from J; junction bases left unmatched: 4. The CDR3 loop reads CASSLVGGGVQETQYF. The CDR3 DNA follows: TGTGCCAGCAGCTTAGTTGGCGGGGGGGTCCAAGAGACCCAGTACTTC.

The chain couples TRBV4-3 to TRBJ2-7; 7 bases line up with TRBD1. The CDR3 is 18 amino acids. J was trimmed by 2 bases and V by 1 base; bases with no gene match: 14. Germline V CDR1 and CDR2: LGHNA, YSLEER. The CDR3 is CASSQGLDRRGQTYEQYF. The CDR3 DNA is TGCGCCAGCAGCCAAGGGCTTGACCGAAGGGGACAGACCTACGAGCAGTACTTC.

The chain carries TRBV7-8 and TRBJ2-2, with D perhaps TRBD1 or TRBD2 (5 bases each). The CDR3 extends over 17 amino acids. Germline loops: CDR1 SGHVS, CDR2 FQNEAQ. The V end was cut by 6 bases, the J end by 0 bases, with 17 bases between. This CDR3 reads CASRLRDARPNTGELFF. As DNA, the CDR3 is TGTGCCAGCAGACTCCGGGACGCTCGACCGAACACCGGGGAGCTGTTTTTT.

This chain connects TRBV7-9 to TRBJ2-3; TRBD1 agrees at 7 bases. This CDR3 contains 15 residues. Trimming cost V 3 bases and J 0 bases; bases outside gene matches: 3. Germline loops: CDR1 SEHNR, CDR2 FQNEAQ (reference sequence). CDR3 sequence reads: CASSLGQFSTDTQYF. The CDR3 bases are TGTGCCAGCAGCTTGGGACAGTTTAGCACAGATACGCAGTATTTT.

The CDR3 loop is CSGGDTEAFF. DNA of the CDR3: TGCAGCGGGGGGGACACTGAAGCTTTCTTT. The V call is TRBV29-1, the J call TRBJ1-1, with D perhaps TRBD1 (5 bases). Trimming pared 7 bases from V and 3 bases from J, leaving 6 bases between. Germline-derived CDR1 and CDR2 are SQVTM and ANQGSEA. There are 10 residues in the CDR3.

This chain connects TRBV7-2 to TRBJ2-1, with D possibly being TRBD2 (5 bases). Germline CDR1 and CDR2: SGHTA and FQGNSA. Trimming took off 5 bases at V and 0 bases at J, with 17 bases between the two ends. The CDR3 contains 17 residues. CDR3 region: CASSPRRGESSYNEQFF. The DNA of the CDR3 is TGTGCCAGCAGCCCCAGACGGGGTGAGAGCTCCTACAATGAGCAGTTCTTC.

The chain recombines TRBV27 with TRBJ2-2; D gene unclear. Germline-derived CDR1 and CDR2 are MNHEY and SMNVEV (reference sequence). V lost 0 bases, J lost 6 bases, and 8 bases lay in between. The CDR3 runs 14 residues. The CDR3 here is CASSLSFRAGELFF. The CDR3 DNA is TGTGCCAGCAGTTTATCCTTCCGGGCCGGGGAGCTGTTTTTT.

V gene TRBV5-6 combines with J gene TRBJ2-7, with D possibly matching TRBD2 (5 bases). V gave up 3 bases and J gave up 3 bases, with 19 bases separating them. CDR3 length equals 16 residues. CDR1 is SGHDT, CDR2 YYEEEE, per germline. This CDR3 is CASSSPILGVGYEQYF. In nucleotides, the CDR3 is TGTGCCAGCAGCTCCCCGATCCTGGGAGTCGGCTACGAGCAGTACTTC.

This sequence joins TRBV15 and TRBJ2-6; no definite D call. CDR3 length: 15 amino acids. Germline assignment: CDR1 LNHNV and CDR2 YYDKDF (reference sequence). V shed 0 bases and J shed 3 bases, with 6 bases lying between them. This CDR3 is CATSRDVDGANVLTF. CDR3 nucleotides: TGTGCCACCAGCAGAGATGTAGATGGGGCCAACGTCCTGACTTTC.